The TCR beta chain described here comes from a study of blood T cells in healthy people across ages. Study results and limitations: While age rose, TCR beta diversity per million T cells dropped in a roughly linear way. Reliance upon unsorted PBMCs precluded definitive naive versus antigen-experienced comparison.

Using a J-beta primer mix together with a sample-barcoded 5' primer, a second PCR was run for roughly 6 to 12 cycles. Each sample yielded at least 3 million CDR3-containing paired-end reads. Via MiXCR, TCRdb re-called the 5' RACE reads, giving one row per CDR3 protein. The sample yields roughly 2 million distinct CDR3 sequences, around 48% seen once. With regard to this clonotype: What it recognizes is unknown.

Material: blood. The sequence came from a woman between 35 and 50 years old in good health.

The CDR3 protein is CSAPDPRGSQPQHF. The CDR3 region has the DNA TGCAGTGCACCCGACCCGCGGGGGAGTCAGCCCCAGCATTTT. The rearrangement links TRBV20-1 to TRBJ1-5, with a tentative D call TRBD1 (5 bases). The CDR3 sequence is 14 residues long. Germline V lookup: CDR1 DFQATT, CDR2 SNEGSKA (reference sequence). Trimming took off 6 bases at V and 6 bases at J, with 18 bases between the two ends.